This record covers a single T cell receptor (beta chain). Its antigen is not known. The V gene lost 0 bases and the J gene lost 0 bases, with 8 bases spanning the gap. Germline-derived CDR1 and CDR2 are MNHEY and SMNVEV (reference sequence). CDR3 length: 15 residues. The data were taken from a study of radiotherapy plus CTLA-4 blockade in lung cancer. Study at large: Among all patients, around 19% showed objective responses, while 30% to 40% had disease control.

Generated by immunoSEQ multiplex PCR, the TCRdb table keeps only in-frame clones and is missing some. The table shows about 60,000 clones, with around 77% occurring only once. Study results and caveats: In blood, after radiotherapy plus ipilimumab, tumor-derived TCR clones expanded.

This chain joins TRBV27 and TRBJ1-1; D is uncertain. The specimen comprised peripheral blood, sampled from a patient treated with radiotherapy plus ipilimumab. This receptor was identified in a human donor with non-small cell lung cancer who had a complete response to radiotherapy plus ipilimumab. The DNA for the CDR3 is TGTGCCAGCAGTTTATCGGGAGGGATGAACACTGAAGCTTTCTTT. Its protein product is CASSLSGGMNTEAFF.